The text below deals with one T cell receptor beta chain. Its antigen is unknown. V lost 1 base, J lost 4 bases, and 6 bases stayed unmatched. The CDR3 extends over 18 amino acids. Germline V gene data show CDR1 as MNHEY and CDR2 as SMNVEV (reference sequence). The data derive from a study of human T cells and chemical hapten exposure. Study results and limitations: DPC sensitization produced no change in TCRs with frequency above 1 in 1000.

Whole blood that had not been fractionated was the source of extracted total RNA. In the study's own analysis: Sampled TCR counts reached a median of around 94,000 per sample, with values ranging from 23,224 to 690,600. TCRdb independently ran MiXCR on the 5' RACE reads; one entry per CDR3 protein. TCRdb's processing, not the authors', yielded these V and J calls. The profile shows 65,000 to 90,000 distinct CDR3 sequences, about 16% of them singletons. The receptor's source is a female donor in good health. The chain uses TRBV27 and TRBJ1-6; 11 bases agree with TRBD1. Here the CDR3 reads CASSLYGQGAPYNSPLHF. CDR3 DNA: TGTGCCAGCAGTTTATATGGACAGGGGGCTCCTTATAATTCACCCCTCCACTTT.